The next 7 T cell receptor beta chains were all read from a single sample in a study of blood T cells in healthy people across ages (dated by TCRdb to the mid-2010s). Libraries were prepared through 5' RACE. Sequencing was carried out with an Illumina HiSeq 2500. The second PCR ran for roughly 7 to 11 cycles and used a J-beta primer mix along with a sample-barcoded 5' primer. TCRdb cleaned the public reads at Q25 with fastp, built clones with MiXCR and kept in-frame beta chains. Merged by CDR3 protein, the rows form single entries marked with the most common genes and DNA. The sample yields about 570,000 distinct CDR3 sequences; 27% were counted once. The ten largest clones take up about 3.3% of the sample. These same data were also listed under a study on T cells of mothers and their children.

Sequencing input: blood. These receptors were taken from a boy aged 2 to 10 in good health.

The chain combines TRBV30 with TRBJ2-7, with 12 positions matching TRBD2. The DNA end is a closer match to TRBJ2-5, so the J assignment may be wrong. The V gene's germline CDR1 is GTSNPN and CDR2 SVGIG (reference sequence). The CDR3 has 13 residues. The CDR3 protein is CAWRRTSGKTQYF. The CDR3 DNA reads as TGTGCCTGGAGGCGGACTAGCGGGAAGACCCAGTACTTC.

The V gene is TRBV4-3, the J gene TRBJ2-1, with unresolved D. This CDR3 contains 17 residues. Germline CDR1 LGHNA, CDR2 YSLEER. The V end lost 0 bases, the J end lost 3 bases, and 15 bases lay between the germline ends. The CDR3, as DNA: TGCGCCAGCAGCCAAGATATCCGGCCAGGACGCTACAATGAGCAGTTCTTC. Protein product: CASSQDIRPGRYNEQFF.

This clonotype has only a few counts. This rearrangement joins TRBV5-1 to TRBJ2-1; 14 bases are shared with TRBD2. CDR3 size: 20 residues. V was pared by 0 bases and J by 2 bases, with 10 bases of the junction left unmatched. Looked up from germline, CDR1 is SGHRS and CDR2 is YFSETQ. This CDR3 is CASSLAVGLAGVVAYNEQFF. The CDR3 coding sequence is TGCGCCAGCAGCTTGGCCGTGGGACTAGCGGGAGTTGTGGCCTACAATGAGCAGTTCTTC.

The genes are TRBV7-9 and TRBJ1-2, with no clear D. The CDR3 has 13 residues. Germline V gene data show CDR1 as SEHNR and CDR2 as FQNEAQ (reference sequence). V gave up 1 base and J gave up 8 bases, with 11 bases separating them. The CDR3 loop reads CASSLDLVEGYTF. The CDR3 region has the DNA TGTGCCAGCAGCTTAGATCTAGTCGAAGGCTACACCTTC.

The chain recombines TRBV25-1 with TRBJ2-1; 12 bases map to TRBD2. This CDR3 spans 14 amino acids. With 6 bases clipped from V and 6 bases from J, the junction kept 3 bases outside the gene matches. Germline V gene data show CDR1 as MGHDK and CDR2 as SYGVNS. CDR3 in amino acids: CASSTSGRSNEQFF. CDR3 nucleotide sequence: TGTGCCAGCAGCACTAGCGGGAGGAGCAATGAGCAGTTCTTC.

This chain connects TRBV20-1 to TRBJ2-5, with a weak D call TRBD2 (5 bases). Trimming cost V 2 bases and J 9 bases, with 19 bases left between them. Germline V gene lookup returns CDR1 DFQATT and CDR2 SNEGSKA (reference sequence). The CDR3 is made up of 14 amino acids. The DNA for the CDR3 is TGCAGTGCTAGACTCCCGGTGGACTCTTTGGCCCAGTACTTC. Translating gives CSARLPVDSLAQYF.

This clonotype has only a few counts. The gene calls are TRBV24-1 and TRBJ1-2; unclear D gene. The V and J ends lost 5 bases and 4 bases respectively, with 13 bases between them. The CDR3 extends over 14 amino acids. The germline gives CDR1 KGHDR, CDR2 SFDVKD. The CDR3 is CATSALRLSYGYTF. For the CDR3, the DNA is TGTGCCACCAGTGCCCTCAGGTTATCCTATGGCTACACCTTC.